The 28 T cell receptor beta chains listed next were all sequenced from one sample in a study of blood T cell repertoires in COVID-19 (TCRdb year 2020). Library construction relied on the immunoSEQ multiplex PCR assay. In TCRdb, the immuneACCESS table is reduced to in-frame sequences with V and J assigned. These tables do not hold every clone; where another copy was compared, an unresolved V gene accounts for under half, and the others remain unexplained. Recorded for this sample are 150,000 to 200,000 clones; 81% of them occurred a single time. The ten biggest clones cover 11% of the sample. The sequenced sample was peripheral blood. These receptors originate from a man aged 55 to 70 with active or convalescent COVID-19.

The chain carries TRBV5-6 and TRBJ2-1; 7 positions agree with TRBD1. Looked up from germline, CDR1 is SGHDT and CDR2 is YYEEEE. Trimming took 0 bases from V and 5 from J; bases not matched to a gene: 5. The CDR3 sequence is 15 residues long. CDR3 in DNA: TGTGCCAGCAGCTTGGGTGGGACAGTAAACAATGAGCAGTTCTTC. Its translation is CASSLGGTVNNEQFF. Drawing the rest from reference TRBV5-6 and TRBJ2-1, the complete variable domain is DAGVTQSPTHLIKTRGQQVTLRCSPKSGHDTVSWYQQALGQGPQFIFQYYEEEERQRGNFPDRFSGHQFPNYSSELNVNALLLGDSALYLCASSLGGTVNNEQFFGPGTRLTVL.

This clone was observed a single time. The rearrangement uses TRBV3-1 (or the pseudogene TRBV3-2) and TRBJ1-5, with 7 bases aligning to TRBD1. The CDR3 is 17 amino acids. CDR1 is LGHDT and CDR2 is YNNKEL in the germline V gene (reference sequence). After removal of 4 bases from V and 3 bases from J, the junction contained 12 bases not matched to a gene. CDR3 protein: CASSLSYDRVDNQPQHF. The CDR3 DNA reads TGTGCCAGCAGCCTAAGCTATGACAGGGTAGACAATCAGCCCCAGCATTTT.

CDR3 region: CASSWAGTAKNIQYF. The CDR3 bases are TGTGCCAGCAGTTGGGCCGGGACAGCGAAAAACATTCAGTACTTC. This chain joins TRBV27 and TRBJ2-4; 7 nucleotides line up with TRBD1. This CDR3 region has 15 residues. Germline V CDR1 and CDR2: MNHEY, SMNVEV (reference sequence). The trim removed 4 bases at V and 4 bases at J, leaving 7 bases unmatched.

The chain combines TRBV2 with TRBJ2-7; the D gene is possibly TRBD2 (5 bases). This CDR3 comprises 14 residues. Trimming left V 9 bases short and J 2 bases short, with 17 bases between. Germline V gene data show CDR1 as SNHLY and CDR2 as FYNNEI. CDR3 amino acids: CASCRGATPYEQYF. CDR3 nucleotides: TGTGCCAGTTGCCGGGGAGCCACGCCCTACGAGCAGTACTTC.

The chain uses TRBV6-5 and TRBJ1-5; D remains ambiguous. The CDR3 consists of 13 residues. Trimming stripped 9 bases from V and 3 bases from J, with 12 bases between. Germline lookup yields CDR1 MNHEY and CDR2 SVGAGI. For the CDR3, the DNA is TGTGCCAGTGGCTGGGGAGCCAATCAGCCCCAGCATTTT. It is translated as CASGWGANQPQHF.

The rearrangement links TRBV5-4 to TRBJ1-2; TRBD1 is a possible D gene (6 bases). The CDR3 is made up of 16 amino acids. Germline CDR1 is SGHNT and CDR2 is YYREEE (reference sequence). V shed 1 base and J shed 4 bases, with 17 bases lying between them. The CDR3 loop is CASSLMTGTLGYGYTF. The DNA for the CDR3 is TGTGCCAGCAGCTTGATGACAGGCACCTTGGGCTATGGCTACACCTTC.

This clone was found a few times. The J gene is TRBJ1-2, the V gene TRBV2, with D maybe TRBD1 (6 bases). Germline assignment: CDR1 SNHLY and CDR2 FYNNEI. V was shortened by 8 bases and J by 4 bases, with 23 bases between the two germline ends. This CDR3 comprises 16 residues. The CDR3 loop is CASLSNSGTPIYGYTF. The CDR3 DNA reads TGTGCCAGCCTATCAAACTCCGGGACACCTATCTATGGCTACACCTTC.

The genes are TRBV28 and TRBJ1-1, with 10 nucleotides matching TRBD1. The CDR3 has 17 amino acids. Germline CDR1 is MDHEN and CDR2 is SYDVKM. With 6 bases clipped from V and 3 bases from J, the junction kept 13 bases outside the gene matches. The CDR3 reads CASRTWGTGAGDTEAFF. For the CDR3, the DNA is TGTGCCAGCAGAACCTGGGGGACAGGGGCGGGGGACACTGAAGCTTTCTTT.

This chain joins TRBV7-3 and TRBJ2-7, with TRBD1 identical over 7 bases. The CDR3 spans 13 residues. V lost 5 bases and J lost 5; bases outside the gene matches: 6. Germline V gives CDR1 SGHTA, CDR2 FQGTGA. The CDR3 region is CASSEGALNEQYF. In DNA, the CDR3 is TGTGCCAGCAGCGAGGGGGCGTTGAACGAGCAGTACTTC.

In DNA form, the CDR3 reads TGCAGCGTTGACGGCGGGAGGGCCGGAGAGCAGTACTTC. It codes for CSVDGGRAGEQYF. The gene calls are TRBV29-1 and TRBJ2-7; TRBD2 matches 9 bases. This CDR3 region has 13 residues. Trimming removed 3 bases from V and 7 bases from J; junction bases left unmatched: 7. CDR1 SQVTM and CDR2 ANQGSEA come from the germline V gene.

The chain combines TRBV11-1 with TRBJ2-7, with D possibly matching TRBD1 (6 bases). CDR3 length equals 15 residues. The germline V gene has CDR1 SGHAT and CDR2 FQDESV (reference sequence). The V and J ends lost 5 bases and 3 bases respectively, with 17 bases between them. This CDR3 is CASSHVEGVGYEQYF. DNA of the CDR3: TGTGCCAGCAGCCATGTCGAGGGGGTCGGCTACGAGCAGTACTTC. The entire variable domain, with the rest obtained from reference TRBV11-1 and TRBJ2-7, is as follows: EAEVAQSPRYKITEKSQAVAFWCDPISGHATLYWYRQILGQGPELLVQFQDESVVDDSQLPKDRFSAERLKGVDSTLKIQPAELGDSAMYLCASSHVEGVGYEQYFGPGTRLTVT.

V usage is TRBV7-9 and J usage is TRBJ1-1; no clear D gene. V dropped 5 bases and J dropped 7 bases, with 11 bases sitting between them. This CDR3 has 12 residues. From germline, CDR1 is SEHNR and CDR2 FQNEAQ (reference sequence). CDR3 sequence: CASSPSPFEAFF. DNA of the CDR3: TGTGCCAGCAGCCCCTCCCCGTTTGAAGCTTTCTTT.

The chain has TRBV6-5 and TRBJ2-7, with TRBD2 matching over 9 bases. CDR3 length equals 15 residues. Germline V lookup: CDR1 MNHEY, CDR2 SVGAGI. The V gene end was trimmed by 6 bases and the J gene end by 3 bases; junction bases not matched to a gene: 9. The CDR3 spells CASRPQTSGNYEQYF. The CDR3 nucleotides are TGTGCCAGCAGACCCCAGACTAGCGGAAACTACGAGCAGTACTTC.

The V gene is TRBV20-1, the J gene TRBJ1-2; TRBD1 might be the D (5 bases). Germline-derived CDR1 and CDR2 are DFQATT and SNEGSKA (reference sequence). V lost 3 bases to trimming and J lost 5 bases, with 7 bases between them. The CDR3 has 11 residues. CDR3 coding DNA: TGCAGTGCTAGGCGGGGGTATGGCTACACCTTC. Translation: CSARRGYGYTF.

This CDR3 reads CASSGLEPYEQYF. The CDR3 DNA sequence: TGTGCCAGCAGCGGACTAGAACCCTACGAGCAGTACTTC. V gene TRBV6-5 combines with J gene TRBJ2-7; 7 nucleotides agree with TRBD2. The germline V gene has CDR1 MNHEY and CDR2 SVGAGI. Losses at the gene ends were 6 bases for V and 2 bases for J; bases not matched to a gene: 4. This CDR3 spans 13 amino acids.

The chain is built from TRBV5-4 and TRBJ2-7, with D possibly TRBD1 on 6 matching bases. The germline CDR1 and CDR2 sequences are SGHNT and YYREEE (reference sequence). The V end lost 9 bases, the J end lost 6 bases, and 13 bases lay between the germline ends. The CDR3 loop spans 11 amino acids. The CDR3 nucleotides are TGTGCCACAACACAGGGTGGCGAGCAGTACTTC. Translated: CATTQGGEQYF. The full variable domain, its missing parts supplied by reference TRBV5-4 and TRBJ2-7, is ETGVTQSPTHLIKTRGQQVTLRCSSQSGHNTVSWYQQALGQGPQFIFQYYREEENGRGNFPPRFSGLQFPNYSSELNVNALELDDSALYLCATTQGGEQYFGPGTRLTVT.

This clone was seen more than once but under ten times. Here the CDR3 reads CASSGTGLAGAGADNIQYF. CDR3 sequence (DNA): TGTGCCAGCAGCGGCACGGGACTAGCGGGAGCAGGAGCAGACAACATTCAGTACTTC. The V and J genes are TRBV9 and TRBJ2-4; TRBD2 agrees at 14 bases. CDR1 is SGDLS and CDR2 is YYNGEE in the germline V gene. CDR3 length: 19 amino acids. V was clipped by 3 bases and J by 7 bases; unmatched bases: 15.

This clone was found once. The chain joins TRBV15 to TRBJ1-4, with a possible D match to TRBD1 (5 bases). The V and J ends lost 1 base and 16 bases respectively, with 13 bases between them. Per germline, CDR1 LNHNV and CDR2 YYDKDF (reference sequence). The CDR3 runs 12 residues. CDR3 in DNA: TGTGCCACCAGCAGAGCGGGAGAGGGACCGTTTTTT. Its protein product is CATSRAGEGPFF.

The chain recombines TRBV20-1 with TRBJ2-7, with unresolved D. This CDR3 comprises 13 residues. Looked up from germline, CDR1 is DFQATT and CDR2 is SNEGSKA (reference sequence). The V and J ends lost 3 bases and 3 bases respectively, with 12 bases between them. CDR3 coding DNA: TGCAGTGCTAGTGCAGGCATTCTCTACGAGCAGTACTTC. This sequence encodes CSASAGILYEQYF.

The gene calls are TRBV5-5 and TRBJ2-7, with TRBD1 matching over 7 bases. Germline loops: CDR1 SGHKS, CDR2 YYEKEE (reference sequence). J was trimmed by 2 bases and V by 3 bases; bases with no gene match: 8. The CDR3 contains 15 residues. Written as DNA, the CDR3 is TGTGCCAGCAGCTCGCCCGGGACAGCAACCTACGAGCAGTACTTC. This codes for CASSSPGTATYEQYF.

This clone was found a few times. The rearrangement links TRBV6-1 to TRBJ2-3, with D possibly TRBD2 on 6 matching bases. V lost 0 bases, J lost 6 bases, and 13 bases lay in between. Germline V gene sequence: CDR1 MNHNS, CDR2 SASEGT. This CDR3 has 15 amino acids. Here the CDR3 reads CASSEAPGGPDTQYF. The CDR3 DNA is TGTGCCAGCAGTGAAGCCCCTGGAGGGCCCGATACGCAGTATTTT.

The J gene is TRBJ1-4, the V gene TRBV6-1, with 9 bases identical to TRBD1. The CDR3 sequence is 19 residues long. The germline CDR1 and CDR2 sequences are MNHNS and SASEGT. The V segment lost 4 bases and the J segment 0 bases; nucleotides outside the gene matches: 12. This CDR3 reads CASSGRTGAISATNEKLFF. The CDR3 DNA is TGTGCCAGCAGTGGCCGGACAGGGGCTATAAGTGCAACTAATGAAAAACTGTTTTTT.

This clone was detected a few times. The CDR3 is CASSPGQGAQPQHF. CDR3 nucleotides: TGTGCCAGCAGCCCCGGACAGGGTGCCCAGCCCCAGCATTTT. The chain recombines TRBV7-2 with TRBJ1-5; 8 bases are a match to TRBD1. The CDR3 totals 14 residues. In germline, CDR1 is SGHTA, CDR2 FQGNSA. Trimming at V came to 5 bases and at J to 7 bases, leaving 7 bases not matched to a gene.

V and J are TRBV14 and TRBJ2-3; TRBD2 aligns across 10 bases. V gave up 4 bases and J gave up 7 bases; unmatched junction bases: 11. The length of the CDR3 is 16 residues. Germline CDR1 is SGHDN and CDR2 is FVKESK. CDR3 DNA sequence: TGTGCCAGCAGCCCTCCCGGAGCGGGAGGGCTTTATACGCAGTATTTT. Residues: CASSPPGAGGLYTQYF.

The V call is TRBV5-5, the J call TRBJ2-1; 12 positions agree with TRBD1. The germline CDR1 and CDR2 sequences are SGHKS and YYEKEE (reference sequence). The CDR3 extends over 18 amino acids. The J segment lost 0 bases and the V segment lost 4 bases, leaving 8 bases of the junction unmatched. The CDR3 loop reads CASSARPGQGASYNEQFF. DNA of the CDR3: TGTGCCAGCAGCGCGCGACCGGGACAGGGGGCCTCCTACAATGAGCAGTTCTTC.

The V gene is TRBV21-1, the J gene TRBJ2-7; the tabulated D call, TRBD1, remains unverified against the DNA. TRBV21-1 is a recognized pseudogene. The CDR3 spans 16 residues. Written as DNA, the CDR3 is TGTGCCAGCAGCACAATAAACTCAGGGCAGGACTACGAGCAGTACTTC. Translating it yields CASSTINSGQDYEQYF.

The chain couples TRBV12-3 or TRBV12-4 to TRBJ1-2; 7 bases match TRBD1. Trimming took 5 bases from V and 10 from J; bases not matched to a gene: 10. CDR3 size: 13 residues. DNA for the CDR3: TGTGCCAGCAGTCCCCGGCAGGGGGGAATCTACACCTTC. Its protein is CASSPRQGGIYTF.

The V and J genes are TRBV9 and TRBJ1-6; 7 positions agree with TRBD1. Unmatched junction bases numbered 14, after V lost 3 bases and J lost 5 bases. CDR3 length: 18 amino acids. CDR1 and CDR2 from the germline V gene are SGDLS and YYNGEE. The CDR3 nucleotides read TGTGCCAGCAGCGCCTCTATAACAGGACAGGCTCATAATTCACCCCTCCACTTT. It is translated as CASSASITGQAHNSPLHF.